The clone carrying this T cell receptor beta chain has a count of ten or more. Its target is unknown. Together with a sample-barcoded 5' primer, a J-beta primer mix was included in a second PCR lasting about 7 to 12 cycles. A template-switch adaptor with 12 random nucleotides tagged each cDNA molecule. One entry per CDR3 protein results from TCRdb running MiXCR on the 5' RACE reads. The profile shows roughly 1.7 million distinct CDR3 sequences, roughly a third of them singletons. CDR1 and CDR2 (germline): DFQATT, SNEGSKA (reference sequence). This CDR3 contains 12 residues. Trimming removed 3 bases from V and 0 bases from J, with 6 bases in between. Samples each yielded at least 6 micrograms of total RNA. The data stem from a study of blood T cells in healthy people across ages. Whole-study findings and limits: One million T cells yielded diversity estimates that were considered underestimates. As naive T cell percentage varied, TCR beta diversity correlated strongly with it.

Sequencing was done on a sample of blood. J is TRBJ2-7 and V is TRBV20-1; unclear D gene. The receptor was derived from a woman aged 30 to 39 in good health. The CDR3 protein is CSARASSYEQYF. The CDR3 DNA sequence: TGCAGTGCTAGGGCTAGCTCCTACGAGCAGTACTTC.